One sample yielded the 19 T cell receptor beta chains listed below, sequenced in a study of blood T cells in healthy people across ages. Together with a sample-barcoded 5' primer, a J-beta primer mix was included in a second PCR lasting about 6 to 11 cycles. Using its own MiXCR run on the 5' RACE reads, TCRdb lists one record per CDR3 protein. The sample records 500,000 to 700,000 distinct CDR3 sequences, approximately 30% being singletons. The sample taken for sequencing was blood. These receptors all stem from an elderly woman in good health.

This clonotype was counted many times. The chain recombines TRBV20-1 with TRBJ2-1; D uncertain. This CDR3 spans 10 amino acids. Trimming stripped 6 bases from V and 9 bases from J, with 9 bases between. In germline, CDR1 is DFQATT, CDR2 SNEGSKA (reference sequence). The DNA for the CDR3 is TGCAGTGCCCGGCGCGTTGAGCAGTTCTTC. This gives the protein CSARRVEQFF.

On this clonotype itself: The junction shows a germline mismatch at one end, possibly a read error. The J gene is TRBJ1-1, the V gene TRBV7-9, with D perhaps matching TRBD1 (5 bases). The CDR3 consists of 15 residues. In germline, CDR1 is SEHNR, CDR2 FQNEAQ (reference sequence). The CDR3 nucleotides are TGTGCCAGCAGCTGGGGACCAGGGAGCGCCACTAAAGCTTTCTTT. Amino acids: CASSWGPGSATKAFF.

Turning to this clonotype: A much bigger clone sits one base away, suggesting this may be a read error. The chain links TRBV7-2 to TRBJ2-5, with 8 nucleotides matching TRBD2. The germline V gene encodes CDR1 SGHTA and CDR2 FQGNSA. The CDR3 is made up of 17 amino acids. Losses at the gene ends were 1 base for V and 11 bases for J; bases not matched to a gene: 18. CDR3 protein: CASSLVGGGSSPTEQYF. The CDR3 DNA sequence: TGTGCCAGCAGCTTAGTTGGCGGGGGGTCCTCCCCAACGGAGCAGTACTTC. Using reference TRBV7-2 and TRBJ2-5 for the parts outside the CDR3, the full variable domain is GAGVSQSPSNKVTEKGKDVELRCDPISGHTALYWYRQSLGQGLEFLIYFQGNSAPDKSGLPSDRFSAERTGGSVSTLTIQRTQQEDSAVYLCASSLVGGGSSPTEQYFGPGTRLLVL.

The sample holds many counts of this clonotype. The chain links TRBV9 to TRBJ1-5; no clear D. V was clipped by 3 bases and J by 6 bases, with 13 bases between them. Germline lookup yields CDR1 SGDLS and CDR2 YYNGEE. The CDR3 runs to 14 residues. The CDR3 DNA follows: TGTGCCAGCAGCGCCGGAGGGCCGGCTCAGCCCCAGCATTTT. Its protein is CASSAGGPAQPQHF.

The table lists this clonotype with many counts. CDR3 nucleotide sequence: TGTGCCACCAGCAGAGATGTGACCTACGAGCAGTACTTC. It encodes CATSRDVTYEQYF. The gene calls are TRBV15 and TRBJ2-7; D not resolved. This CDR3 has 13 amino acids. Germline loops: CDR1 LNHNV, CDR2 YYDKDF (reference sequence). V was trimmed by 0 bases and J by 2 bases, leaving 5 bases between them.

The gene calls are TRBV12-3 or TRBV12-4 and TRBJ2-5, with 7 bases matching TRBD2. V shed 6 bases, J shed 5 bases, and the junction held 12 bases outside the gene matches. The length of the CDR3 is 15 residues. For the CDR3, the DNA is TGTGCCAGCAGCCCATCTAGCGGCCAGACGGAGACCCAGTACTTC. This codes for CASSPSSGQTETQYF.

This clonotype was counted a few times. The chain has TRBV7-2 and TRBJ2-1; tentative D call: TRBD2 (5 bases). CDR3 length equals 16 residues. V was pared by 4 bases and J by 9 bases, with 22 bases between. In germline, CDR1 is SGHTA, CDR2 FQGNSA. Here the CDR3 reads CASSSRSASILTEQFF. CDR3 bases: TGTGCCAGCAGCTCCCGTAGCGCTTCCATCCTTACTGAGCAGTTCTTC.

This clonotype was recorded many times. The chain recombines TRBV4-2 with TRBJ1-2, with D possibly being TRBD1 (6 bases). CDR3 length: 16 amino acids. CDR1 LGHNA and CDR2 YNFKEQ come from the germline V gene. The ends were cut back, 0 bases at V and 0 bases at J, with 11 bases in the middle. The CDR3 DNA follows: TGTGCCAGCAGCCAAGAGGGGGGCAGAACTAACTATGGCTACACCTTC. Translated: CASSQEGGRTNYGYTF.

On this clonotype itself: A much more abundant neighbour one base away suggests this may be a read error. The rearrangement joins TRBV20-1 to TRBJ2-7; D not resolved. Germline-derived CDR1 and CDR2 are DFQATT and SNEGSKA (reference sequence). The CDR3 length is 12 residues. This CDR3 is CSGRSDGYEQYF. As DNA, the CDR3 is TGCAGCGGCCGGTCCGACGGGTACGAGCAGTACTTC.

Concerning this clonotype: It may be a read error: a sequence one base away is much more abundant. The gene calls are TRBV10-3 and TRBJ2-3; D gene uncertain. The germline V gene encodes CDR1 ENHRY and CDR2 SYGVKD. The CDR3 runs 11 residues. V was trimmed by 6 bases and J by 6 bases, leaving 7 bases between them. CDR3 bases: TGTGCCATCAGGGAGACCGATACGCAGTATTTT. Protein sequence: CAIRETDTQYF.

The chain employs TRBV20-1 and TRBJ1-1; 7 bases match TRBD1. Germline V gene sequence: CDR1 DFQATT, CDR2 SNEGSKA (reference sequence). The ends lost 3 bases at V and 0 bases at J; junction bases unmatched: 7. This CDR3 region has 15 residues. The DNA for the CDR3 is TGCAGTGCTAGGAGAGGGGGCTTAATGAACACTGAAGCTTTCTTT. This sequence encodes CSARRGGLMNTEAFF.

This clonotype was seen many times. An end of the junction does not agree with germline; a read error may underlie this. This rearrangement joins TRBV4-1 to TRBJ2-3; D remains ambiguous. CDR1 MGHRA and CDR2 YSYEKL come from the germline V gene. This CDR3 is built from 17 residues. CDR3 sequence (DNA): TGCGCCAGCAGTCAAGGCTTCGGACCTAGGGACACAGATACGCAGTATTTT. Protein: CASSQGFGPRDTDTQYF.

In its sample, this clonotype was seen many times. One base away lies a much larger clone, so this may be a sequencing read error. The chain is built from TRBV20-1 and TRBJ2-3; D is ambiguous. This CDR3 region has 14 residues. With 7 bases removed from V and 4 bases from J, the gap between germline ends came to 18 bases. Germline loops: CDR1 DFQATT, CDR2 SNEGSKA (reference sequence). CDR3 DNA: TGCAGTGGGGTTTGCAGCTTGGGATCAGATACGCAGTATTTT. This sequence encodes CSGVCSLGSDTQYF.

This clonotype showed up many times. This chain connects TRBV4-3 to TRBJ2-3; D is unresolved. Germline CDR1 is LGHNA and CDR2 is YSLEER. V was cut by 2 bases and J by 0 bases, with 9 bases left in between. This CDR3 has 15 residues. The CDR3 bases are TGCGCCAGCAGCCAAACCTGGGGAAGCACAGATACGCAGTATTTT. This translates into CASSQTWGSTDTQYF.

The chain employs TRBV20-1 and TRBJ2-3; no firm D call. Germline CDR1 is DFQATT and CDR2 is SNEGSKA (reference sequence). V lost 3 bases to trimming and J lost 1 base, with 17 bases between them. This CDR3 contains 16 residues. CDR3 nucleotides: TGCAGTGCTAGGTTTCGGCCCCTGGTGCGCACAGATACGCAGTATTTT. Protein sequence: CSARFRPLVRTDTQYF.

This clonotype was found a few times. This could be a read error, since a much larger clone is one nucleotide away. This chain links TRBV12-3 or TRBV12-4 with TRBJ2-3; D tentatively fits TRBD1 or TRBD2 (7 bases each). Trimming took off 2 bases at V and 8 bases at J, with 14 bases between the two ends. CDR3 length: 14 residues. The CDR3 reads CASSLRQGGGTQYF. The DNA of the CDR3 is TGTGCCAGCAGTTTACGACAGGGAGGGGGTACGCAGTATTTT.

This clonotype was seen a few times. With a much larger clone just one base away, this may be a read error. The rearrangement links TRBV7-9 to TRBJ2-1; 7 bases are shared with TRBD1. Judging by the DNA end, TRBJ2-7 fits better; the J call may be wrong. This CDR3 is 15 amino acids long. Germline CDR1 and CDR2: SEHNR and FQNEAQ (reference sequence). CDR3 region: CASSFGQVGYNEQYF. Here the CDR3 DNA reads TGTGCCAGCAGCTTTGGACAGGTGGGCTACAATGAGCAGTACTTC.

Remarks on this clonotype: A much more abundant neighbour one base away suggests this may be a read error. The chain employs TRBV6-2 or TRBV6-3 and TRBJ2-1, with no clear D. Trimming left V 7 bases short and J 4 bases short, with 14 bases between. Per germline, CDR1 MNHEY and CDR2 SVGEGT. This CDR3 has 14 amino acids. CDR3 DNA sequence: TGTGCCAGCACCAGGAATCCAAGATACAATGAGCAGTTCTTC. The encoded protein is CASTRNPRYNEQFF.

This clonotype has only a few counts. One base away lies a much larger clone, so this may be a sequencing read error. The J gene is TRBJ1-5, the V gene TRBV20-1, with a weak D call TRBD1 (5 bases). V dropped 1 base and J dropped 6 bases, with 13 bases sitting between them. The CDR3 covers 14 residues. Germline values: CDR1 DFQATT, CDR2 SNEGSKA (reference sequence). The DNA for the CDR3 is TGCAGTGCTAGAGCAGGGTCTGGAGGTCAGCCCCAGCATTTT. This encodes CSARAGSGGQPQHF.